The rows below give T cell receptor beta chains drawn from one sample of a study of untreated major depressive disorder. Repertoires were generated with immunoSEQ multiplex PCR, while TCRdb's copy carries only in-frame clones and drops some. The repertoire holds about 25,000 clones, with approximately 90% as singletons. Specimen: CD4+ T cells from PBMCs. All receptors come from a woman in her thirties with major depressive disorder. Both conserved end residues are part of each CDR3. Each record gives: V gene, J gene, CDR3 protein.

TRBV5-1	TRBJ2-7	CASSFNPTYEQYF
TRBV9	TRBJ1-2	CASSAGTVTYGYTF
TRBV4-2	TRBJ1-2	CASSQDRRVAYGYTF
TRBV2	TRBJ2-5	CASSGEGLETQYF
TRBV18	TRBJ1-1	CASSPPSRGNTEAFF
TRBV4-3	TRBJ1-4	CASSQDRGTGGNEKLFF
TRBV28	TRBJ1-2	CASSLLASNYGYTF
TRBV4-3	TRBJ1-2	CASSQGGGTANYGYTF
TRBV7-2	TRBJ2-3	CASSLAGAPDTQYF
TRBV9	TRBJ2-5	CASSPSWGNRYQETQYF
TRBV15	TRBJ1-2	CATSRDVGQGLYGYTF
TRBV10-3	TRBJ2-2	CATFGGLDTGELFF
TRBV9	TRBJ1-2	CASSGAGVNYGYTF
TRBV6-5	TRBJ1-2	CASTGLPNYGYTF
TRBV28	TRBJ2-1	CASIAGAGYNEQFF
TRBV21-1	TRBJ2-7	CASSSTGSSEQYF
TRBV7-2	TRBJ2-7	CASSLARGQYEQYF
TRBV15	TRBJ2-1	CATSSMVVDNEQFF
TRBV4-2	TRBJ1-5	CASSQDSGSNQPQHF
TRBV2	TRBJ2-1	CASSETSGRDEQFF
TRBV7-2	TRBJ1-6	CASTQRGSNSPLHF
TRBV20-1	TRBJ1-2	CSASLYGYTF
TRBV6-6	TRBJ1-2	CASSNKQASGYTF
TRBV5-3	TRBJ1-2	CARSSETACNYGYTF
TRBV27	TRBJ1-1	CASSLRPGTGAEAFF
TRBV9	TRBJ1-1	CASSSGMNTEAFF
TRBV25-1	TRBJ1-4	CASSGTGKANEKLFF
TRBV4-2	TRBJ2-5	CASSQLAGAGVGETQYF
TRBV7-9	TRBJ1-1	CASSQLSGGEAFF
TRBV10-3	TRBJ2-7	CATERDRSSYEQYF
TRBV6-1	TRBJ1-3	CATGGQPNSGNTIYF
TRBV27	TRBJ2-7	CASSSSGLAGRFEQYF
TRBV4-1	TRBJ2-5	CASSLTGGETQYF
TRBV27	TRBJ2-2	CASSLSSTNTGELFF
TRBV5-6	TRBJ1-2	CASSTDRDRWLGYTF
TRBV7-8	TRBJ1-1	CASSRSRGMNTEAFF